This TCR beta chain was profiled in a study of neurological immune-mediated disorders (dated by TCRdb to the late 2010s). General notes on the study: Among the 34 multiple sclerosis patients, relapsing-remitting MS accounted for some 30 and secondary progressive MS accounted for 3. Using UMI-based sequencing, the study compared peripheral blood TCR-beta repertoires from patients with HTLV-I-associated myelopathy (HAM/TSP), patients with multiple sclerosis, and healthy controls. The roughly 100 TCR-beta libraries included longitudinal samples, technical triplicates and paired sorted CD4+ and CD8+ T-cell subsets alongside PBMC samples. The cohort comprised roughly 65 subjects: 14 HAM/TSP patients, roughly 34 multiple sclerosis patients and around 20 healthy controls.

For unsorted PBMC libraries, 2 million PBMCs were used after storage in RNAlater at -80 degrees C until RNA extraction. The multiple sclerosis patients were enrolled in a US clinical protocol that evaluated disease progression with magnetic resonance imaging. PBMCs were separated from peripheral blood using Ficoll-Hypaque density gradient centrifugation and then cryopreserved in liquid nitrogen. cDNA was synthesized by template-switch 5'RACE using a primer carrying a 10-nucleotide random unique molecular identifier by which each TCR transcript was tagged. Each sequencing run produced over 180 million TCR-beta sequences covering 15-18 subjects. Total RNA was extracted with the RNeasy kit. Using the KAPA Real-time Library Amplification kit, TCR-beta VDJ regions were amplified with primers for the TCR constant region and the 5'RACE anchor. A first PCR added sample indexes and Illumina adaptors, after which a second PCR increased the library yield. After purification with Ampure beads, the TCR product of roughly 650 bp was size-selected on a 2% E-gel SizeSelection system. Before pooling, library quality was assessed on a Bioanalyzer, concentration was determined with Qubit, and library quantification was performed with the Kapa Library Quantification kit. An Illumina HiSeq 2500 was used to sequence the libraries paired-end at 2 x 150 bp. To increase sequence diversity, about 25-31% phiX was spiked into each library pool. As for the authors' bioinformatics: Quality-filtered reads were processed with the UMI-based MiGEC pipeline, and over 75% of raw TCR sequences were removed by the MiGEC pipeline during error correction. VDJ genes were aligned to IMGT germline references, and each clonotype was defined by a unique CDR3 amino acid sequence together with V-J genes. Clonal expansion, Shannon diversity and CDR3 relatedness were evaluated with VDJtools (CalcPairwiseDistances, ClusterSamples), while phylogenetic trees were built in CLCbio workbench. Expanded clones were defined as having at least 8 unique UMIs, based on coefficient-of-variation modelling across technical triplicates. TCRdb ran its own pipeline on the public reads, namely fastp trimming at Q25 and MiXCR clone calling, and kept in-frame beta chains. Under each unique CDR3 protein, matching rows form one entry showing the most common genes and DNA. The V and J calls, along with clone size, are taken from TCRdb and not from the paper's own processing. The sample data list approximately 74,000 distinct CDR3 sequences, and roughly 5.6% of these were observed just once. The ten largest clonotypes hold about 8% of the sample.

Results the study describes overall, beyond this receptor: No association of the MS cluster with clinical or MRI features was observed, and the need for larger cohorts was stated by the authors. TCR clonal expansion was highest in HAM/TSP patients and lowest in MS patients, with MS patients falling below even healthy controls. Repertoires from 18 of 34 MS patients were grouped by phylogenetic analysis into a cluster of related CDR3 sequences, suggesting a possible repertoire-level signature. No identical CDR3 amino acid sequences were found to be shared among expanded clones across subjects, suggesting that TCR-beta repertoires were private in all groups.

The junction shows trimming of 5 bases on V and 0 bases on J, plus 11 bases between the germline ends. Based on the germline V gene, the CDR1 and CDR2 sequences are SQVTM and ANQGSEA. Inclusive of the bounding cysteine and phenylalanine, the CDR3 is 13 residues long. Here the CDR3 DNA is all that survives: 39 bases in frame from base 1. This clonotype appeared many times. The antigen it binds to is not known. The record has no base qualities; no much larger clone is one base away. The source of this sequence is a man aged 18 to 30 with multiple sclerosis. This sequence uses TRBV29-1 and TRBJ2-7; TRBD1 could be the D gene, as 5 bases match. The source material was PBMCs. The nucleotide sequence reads TGCAGCGTTCTCAGGGATACCTCCTACGAGCAGTACTTC. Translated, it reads CSVLRDTSYEQYF.